Shown below are 10 T cell receptor beta chains from a single sample sequenced in a study of technical replicates of blood from several donors. Assay: immunoSEQ multiplex PCR; the TCRdb copy retains only in-frame clones and omits some. The table includes 74,000 or so clones, 95% to 98% detected once. The sequenced sample consisted of T cells isolated from PBMCs. The origin of the receptors is a human donor in good health.

This clone was counted only a few times. This sequence joins TRBV30 and TRBJ2-5; TRBD1 is a possible D gene (5 bases). V lost 2 bases, J lost 5 bases, and 12 bases lay in between. Germline values: CDR1 GTSNPN, CDR2 SVGIG (reference sequence). The CDR3 has 13 amino acids. CDR3 sequence reads: CAWSIQVGETQYF. CDR3 in DNA: TGTGCCTGGAGTATACAGGTTGGGGAGACCCAGTACTTC.

In nucleotides, the CDR3 is TGTGCCAGCAGTCCCGGGAGATTGGACGAGCAGTACTTC. This gives the protein CASSPGRLDEQYF. The V gene is TRBV6-1, the J gene TRBJ2-7; possible D gene TRBD2, 6 bases. The V gene lost 5 bases and the J gene lost 5 bases, with 13 bases spanning the gap. CDR3 length equals 13 residues. Germline CDR1 reads MNHNS; CDR2 reads SASEGT.

Remarks on this clone: One end of the junction fails to match germline, which may point to a read error. This CDR3 is CASSYSGTVTF. CDR3 coding DNA: TGTGCCAGCAGTTACTCCGGGACAGTCACCTTC. The genes are TRBV6-5 and TRBJ2-7, with 7 bases identical to TRBD1. The germline V gene encodes CDR1 MNHEY and CDR2 SVGAGI. This CDR3 contains 11 residues.

The sample holds a few counts of this clone. At one end the junction does not follow the germline gene, possibly because of a read error. The V gene is TRBV29-1, the J gene TRBJ1-1, with 9 bases matching TRBD1. The germline gives CDR1 SQVTM, CDR2 ANQGSEA. This CDR3 contains 11 residues. The CDR3 DNA reads TGCAGCGTTGCAAAGGGACAGGGTATCGTCTTT. As protein: CSVAKGQGIVF.

The J gene is TRBJ2-7, the V gene TRBV19; 7 nucleotides line up with TRBD2. Trimming removed 1 base from V and 4 bases from J; junction bases left unmatched: 1. This CDR3 is 13 amino acids long. CDR1 and CDR2 from the germline V gene are LNHDA and SQIVND (reference sequence). The CDR3 sequence: CASSIVGGYEQYF. The CDR3 coding sequence is TGTGCCAGTAGTATAGTCGGGGGGTACGAGCAGTACTTC.

V is TRBV28 and J is TRBJ1-5, with D possibly being TRBD1 (6 bases). Trimming cost V 6 bases and J 5 bases, with 14 bases left between them. CDR1 is MDHEN, CDR2 SYDVKM, per germline. This CDR3 has 14 residues. The chain's CDR3 is CASRGDIDYQPQHF. The CDR3 DNA reads as TGTGCCAGCAGGGGGGACATCGATTATCAGCCCCAGCATTTT.

The J gene is TRBJ2-7, the V gene TRBV27, with a weak D call TRBD2 (5 bases). V lost 0 bases to trimming and J lost 3 bases, with 6 bases between them. The CDR3 covers 13 residues. Germline CDR1 MNHEY, CDR2 SMNVEV (reference sequence). The CDR3 DNA reads as TGTGCCAGCAGTTTATCTAGCGTCTACGAGCAGTACTTC. Protein sequence: CASSLSSVYEQYF.

This clone was seen more than once but under ten times. The genes are TRBV27 and TRBJ1-1; perhaps TRBD1 as D (6 bases). The CDR3 sequence is 15 residues long. The germline V gene encodes CDR1 MNHEY and CDR2 SMNVEV (reference sequence). Trimming left V 0 bases short and J 5 bases short, with 13 bases between. CDR3 protein: CASSLSHRDETEAFF. CDR3 nucleotides: TGTGCCAGCAGTTTATCGCACAGGGATGAGACTGAAGCTTTCTTT.

The CDR3 nucleotides are TGTGCCAGCAGCGCGGGGGGGGCTCCCCAGACCCAGTACTTC. Its protein product is CASSAGGAPQTQYF. The J gene is TRBJ2-5, the V gene TRBV5-6; the match to TRBD2 covers 9 bases. Germline V gives CDR1 SGHDT, CDR2 YYEEEE. The CDR3 totals 14 residues. V dropped 4 bases and J dropped 6; count of bases not matched to a gene: 7. The entire variable domain, with the rest obtained from reference TRBV5-6 and TRBJ2-5, is as follows: DAGVTQSPTHLIKTRGQQVTLRCSPKSGHDTVSWYQQALGQGPQFIFQYYEEEERQRGNFPDRFSGHQFPNYSSELNVNALLLGDSALYLCASSAGGAPQTQYFGPGTRLLVL.

This clone is termed medium-sized. Here the CDR3 reads CASSFQMNTEAFF. The CDR3 DNA is TGCGCCAGCAGCTTTCAAATGAACACTGAAGCTTTCTTT. This chain uses TRBV5-1 with TRBJ1-1; D gene unclear. There are 13 residues in the CDR3. Between the trimmed V and J ends, which lost 2 bases and 0 bases, there was a span of 5 bases. Germline V gives CDR1 SGHRS, CDR2 YFSETQ.